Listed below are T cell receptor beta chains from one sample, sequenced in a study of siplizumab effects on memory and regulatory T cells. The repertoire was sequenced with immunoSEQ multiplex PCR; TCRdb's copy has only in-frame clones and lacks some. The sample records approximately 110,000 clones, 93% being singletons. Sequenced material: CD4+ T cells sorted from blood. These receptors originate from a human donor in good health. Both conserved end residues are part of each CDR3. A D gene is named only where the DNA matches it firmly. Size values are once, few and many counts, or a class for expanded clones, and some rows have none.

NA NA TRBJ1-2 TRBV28 TGTGCCAGCAGTTTACTATGGGGCAGTTCTAACTATGGCTACACCTTC CASSLLWGSSNYGYTF
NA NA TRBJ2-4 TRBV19 TGTGCCAGTAGTATCGACTCCAGATTAGCCAAAAACATTCAGTACTTC CASSIDSRLAKNIQYF
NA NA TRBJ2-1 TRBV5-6 TGTGCCAGCAGCTTCGCCAATGAGCAGTTCTTC CASSFANEQFF
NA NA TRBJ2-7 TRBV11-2 TGTGCCAGCAGCTTAGATGGAGGGGCCTACGAGCAGTACTTC CASSLDGGAYEQYF
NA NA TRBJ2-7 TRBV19 TGTGCCAGTAGTATAGGTAGCTCCTACGAGCAGTACTTC CASSIGSSYEQYF
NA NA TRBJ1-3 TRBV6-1 TGTGCCAGCCGGGGGGGCATTTACACCATATATTTT CASRGGIYTIYF
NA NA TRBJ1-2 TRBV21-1 TGTGCCAGCAGCAACGACAGGGGTAACTATGGCTACACCTTC CASSNDRGNYGYTF
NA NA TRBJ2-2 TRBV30 TGTGCCTGGAGCCAGGGAAACACCGGGGAGCTGTTTTTT CAWSQGNTGELFF
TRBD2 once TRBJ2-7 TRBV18 TGTGCCAGCTCACCAGCGGGAGCGGTATCCTCCTATGAGCAGTACTTC CASSPAGAVSSYEQYF
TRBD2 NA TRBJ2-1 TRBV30 TGTGCCTGGAGTGTACTTTGGACTAGCGGGGCGAGCTCCTACAATGAGCAGTTCTTC CAWSVLWTSGASSYNEQFF
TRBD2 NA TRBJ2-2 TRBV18 TGTGCCAGCTCACCACTAGGACTAGCGCCCTACACCGGGGAGCTGTTTTTT CASSPLGLAPYTGELFF
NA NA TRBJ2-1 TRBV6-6 TGTGCCAGCAGTTATCGGAGCTGGAGCTCCTACAATGAGCAGTTCTTC CASSYRSWSSYNEQFF
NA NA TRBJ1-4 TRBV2 TGTGCCAGCAGTGCCACAACTAATGAAAAACTGTTTTTT CASSATTNEKLFF
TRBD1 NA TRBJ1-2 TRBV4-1 TGCGCCAGCAGCCCTCGATACGGACAGGTGTTAGGTGGCTACACCTTC CASSPRYGQVLGGYTF
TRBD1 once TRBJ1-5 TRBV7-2 TGTGCCAGCAGCTTAGCAGGGGGCGCGAGGCAGCCCCAGCATTTT CASSLAGGARQPQHF
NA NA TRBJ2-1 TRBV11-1 TGTGCCAGCGGCCGCCCGGGGTTCTTC CASGRPGFF
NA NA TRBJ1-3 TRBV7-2 TGTGCCAGCAGCTCGGGACGGGGGGCGAGCACCATATATTTT CASSSGRGASTIYF
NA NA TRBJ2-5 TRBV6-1 TGTGCCAGCAGTAGACAAATTCAAGAGACCCAGTACTTC CASSRQIQETQYF
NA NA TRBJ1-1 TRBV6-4 TGTGCCAGCAGCCCATCAGGGGCTGAGAGTAAAGCTTTCTTT CASSPSGAESKAFF
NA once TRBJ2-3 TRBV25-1 TGTGCCAGCAGGGCCGCTGGGGCGGGGGCTGCAGATACGCAGTATTTT CASRAAGAGAADTQYF
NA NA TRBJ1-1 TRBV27 TGTGCCAGCAGTTTTTCGGTTAGCATGAACACTGAAGCTTTCTTT CASSFSVSMNTEAFF
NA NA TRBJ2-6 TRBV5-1 TGCGCCAGCAGCTTGGATAGCTCTGGGGCCAACGTCCTGACTTTC CASSLDSSGANVLTF
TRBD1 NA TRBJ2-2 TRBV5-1 TGCGCCAGCGGACCGACAGGGGTAACCGGGGAGCTGTTTTTT CASGPTGVTGELFF
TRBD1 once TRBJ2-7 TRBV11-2 TGTGCCAGCAGCTTCGGGACAGGGATCTCCTACGAGCAGTACTTC CASSFGTGISYEQYF
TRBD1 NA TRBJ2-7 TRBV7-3 TGTGCCAGCAGCTTAGGCTCAGGGGGCTCCTACGAGCAGTACTTC CASSLGSGGSYEQYF
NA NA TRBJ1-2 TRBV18 TGTGCCAGCTCACCACCGGAGGGCTATGGCTACACCTTC CASSPPEGYGYTF
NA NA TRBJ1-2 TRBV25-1 TGTGCCAGCAGTGAGTGGGGGGCCGCTAACTATGGCTACACCTTC CASSEWGAANYGYTF
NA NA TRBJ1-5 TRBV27 TGTGCCAGCAGTCCAATGGCGGAGCAGCCCCAGCATTTT CASSPMAEQPQHF
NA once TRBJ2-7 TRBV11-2 TGTGCCAGCAGCTTAGAGCACGGTCCCTACGAGCAGTACTTC CASSLEHGPYEQYF
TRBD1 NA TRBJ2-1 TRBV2 TGTGCCAGCAGGAGACAGGGGAGCTCCTACAATGAGCAGTTCTTC CASRRQGSSYNEQFF
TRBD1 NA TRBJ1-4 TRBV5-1 TGCGCCAGCAGCTTGGACAGGGGGAATGAAAAACTGTTTTTT CASSLDRGNEKLFF
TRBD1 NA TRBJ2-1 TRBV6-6 TGTGCCAGCAGTTACTCGGGGACAGGGACCACAGAGCAGTTCTTC CASSYSGTGTTEQFF
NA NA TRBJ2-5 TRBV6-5 TGTGCCAGCAGTTACTCAGTGTCTCAAGAGACCCAGTACTTC CASSYSVSQETQYF
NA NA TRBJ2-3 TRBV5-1 TGCGCCAGCAGCAAGGTGACCGGGAGCACAGATACGCAGTATTTT CASSKVTGSTDTQYF
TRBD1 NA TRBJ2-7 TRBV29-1 TGCAGCGTTGAATCCCGGGACAGGGTAGGCGAGCAGTACTTC CSVESRDRVGEQYF
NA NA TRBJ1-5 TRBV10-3 TGTGCCATTCGGGGTGCGAGCAATCAGCCCCAGCATTTT CAIRGASNQPQHF
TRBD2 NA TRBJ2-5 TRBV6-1 TGTGCCAGCAGCGCGGGGACTAGCAGGCAGACCCAGTACTTC CASSAGTSRQTQYF
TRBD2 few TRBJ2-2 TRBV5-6 TGTGCCAGCAGCTTGGGACTAGCGGGAGGAACCGGGGAGCTGTTTTTT CASSLGLAGGTGELFF
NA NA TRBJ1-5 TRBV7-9 TGTGCCAGCAGCCTAGATCTTGGTGTCAATCAGCCCCAGCATTTT CASSLDLGVNQPQHF
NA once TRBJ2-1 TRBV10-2 TGCGCCAGCAGGCCGGGACTCACGACCTACAATGAGCAGTTCTTC CASRPGLTTYNEQFF
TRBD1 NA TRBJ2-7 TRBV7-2 TGTGCCAGCAGCTTAGCTTTACAGGGGGCTTACGAGCAGTACTTC CASSLALQGAYEQYF
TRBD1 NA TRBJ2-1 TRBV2 TGTGCCAGCCGCAGTCAGGGGGCGTCCAATGAGCAGTTCTTC CASRSQGASNEQFF
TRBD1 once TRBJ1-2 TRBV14 TGTGCCAGCAGCCCTCGTGGTCGGGGACAGGGGGCCCCTGGCTACACCTTC CASSPRGRGQGAPGYTF
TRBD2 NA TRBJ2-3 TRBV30 TGTGCCTGGGCCGGGGGGGGCGCCTGGGGCACAGATACGCAGTATTTT CAWAGGGAWGTDTQYF
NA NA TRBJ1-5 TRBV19 TGTGCCAGTAGTACCCTCCCCCGTTATAGCAATCAGCCCCAGCATTTT CASSTLPRYSNQPQHF
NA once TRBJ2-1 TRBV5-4 TGTGCCAGCAGCTTTCCCCCTAGCCCAAATGAGCAGTTCTTC CASSFPPSPNEQFF
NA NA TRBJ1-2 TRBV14 TGTGCCAGCAGCCAAGTTAGTACGGGCTACACCTTC CASSQVSTGYTF
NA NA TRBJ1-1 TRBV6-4 TGTGCCAGCAGTGACTCAAGTGAGGGCACTGAAGCTTTCTTT CASSDSSEGTEAFF
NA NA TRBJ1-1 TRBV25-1 TGTGCCAGCAGTGAATTTAAGGCAGGGGCGGACACTGAAGCTTTCTTT CASSEFKAGADTEAFF
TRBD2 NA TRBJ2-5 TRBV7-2 TGTGCCAGCAGCATAACGGGACTAGCCTTAGTGGAGACCCAGTACTTC CASSITGLALVETQYF
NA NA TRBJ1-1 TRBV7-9 TGTGCCAGCAGCTTTCTTACAGGGACGAGTTTCTTCGCGAACACTGAAGCTTTCTTT CASSFLTGTSFFANTEAFF
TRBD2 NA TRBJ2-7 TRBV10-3 TGTGCCATCAGTGGCCTAGCGGGAGCCTACGAGCAGTACTTC CAISGLAGAYEQYF
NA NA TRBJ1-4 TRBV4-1 TGCGCCAGCAGCCCACAGGACAAGGGTCAAAAACTGTTTTTT CASSPQDKGQKLFF
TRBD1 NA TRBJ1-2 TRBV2 TGTGCCAGCAGTGAAGCAAGACAGGGCTATGGCTACACCTTC CASSEARQGYGYTF